This T cell receptor beta chain derives from a study of blood T cell repertoires in COVID-19 (dated by TCRdb to the early 2020s). With respect to the entire study: Samples from collaborators originated in the United States, Italy and Spain and spanned both the acute and convalescent phases of COVID-19. The repertoires were released in a freely available public database intended as a resource for research on the immune response to SARS-CoV-2. The dataset comprised deeply sampled blood TCRbeta repertoires from subjects exposed to, actively infected with, or recovered from COVID-19. Nearly every sample came with metadata listing a de-identified subject ID, COVID-19 status, age in years and sex. The material from the prospective study consisted of cDNA or gDNA derived from T cells, B-cell-depleted T cells, or PBMCs. Where HLA class I and class II types were available, the types were taken from metadata supplied by the sample provider, not from assay-based typing. The samples were drawn from the first 160 participants of the ongoing ImmuneRACE study and from 1,254 subjects provided by 6 global collaborators.

Enrolling through a virtual design, the prospective study's participants ranged in age from roughly 18 to 95 years and lived across 20 to 25 United States geographic areas. Cohort assignment in the prospective study relied on participant-reported clinical history from a screening survey and a study questionnaire. Recovered participants in ImmuneRACE Cohort 3 were defined as having two consecutive negative NP/OP PCR tests, clearance from a healthcare professional, or resolution of symptoms. Each participant in the prospective study had whole blood, serum and a nasopharyngeal or oropharyngeal swab collected by mobile phlebotomists. Additional blood draws and questionnaires over an approximately 2-month period could optionally be provided by prospective study participants. Before DNA extraction, blood samples from the prospective study were shipped at room temperature or frozen. TCRbeta CDR3 regions were amplified from genomic DNA using the immunoSEQ Assay, a bias-controlled multiplex PCR. The original pipeline was this. Nucleated cell counts per sample were estimated from amplification of reference gene primers within the assay. To quantify the absolute abundance of each unique TCRbeta CDR3 rearrangement, sequence reads were collapsed and filtered. For each sample, productive Simpson clonality was calculated as the square root of Simpson's diversity index over productive rearrangements. The table comes from immuneACCESS by way of TCRdb, which keeps in-frame sequences with V and J called. Part of the clones is missing from these tables; in studies checked, under half for an unresolved V gene and the rest for unknown reasons. V, J and clone size are those of that table, while D and trimming were read from the DNA. Across this sample there are approximately 440,000 clones, with about 90% seen only once. About 0.57% of the sample belongs to the ten largest clones.

The paper as a whole reports these results and caveats: Clinical and demographic metadata were provided uncurated, with the amount varying by source and participant.

This clone was counted a single time. It has no known antigen specificity. The sample holds no much larger clone one base away, and base qualities are not on file. Its CDR3 holds 14 amino acids, cysteine through phenylalanine. Solely the CDR3 DNA is kept, with 42 bases framed from the first base. CDR1 and CDR2 are read off the germline V gene as SNHLY and FYNNEI. Deletion took 4 bases off V and 6 bases off J, with a span of 12 bases between the germline ends. The chain couples TRBV2 to TRBJ2-2, with no D gene named confidently. Sequences were obtained from PBMCs or T cells enriched from blood (not recorded which). The source is a young man who had recovered from COVID-19. CDR3 region: CASSAQANAGELFF. The DNA reads TGTGCCAGCAGTGCTCAGGCGAATGCCGGGGAGCTGTTTTTT.